The 30 T cell receptor beta chains below all came from one sample that was sequenced in a study of naive and memory T cell subsets. Alpha and beta constant region primers primed reverse transcription for blood and skin samples. MiXCR, applied by TCRdb to the 5' RACE reads, yields one record per CDR3 protein. The sample has 200 to 250 distinct CDR3 sequences, roughly 96% seen once. Whole-blood samples were under 3 ml of peripheral blood from healthy adult volunteers. These receptors all come from a male donor in good health.

As to this clonotype: Being off target in a library aimed at alpha chains, this beta chain has a size of little meaning. The rearrangement joins TRBV20-1 to TRBJ1-4; D is unclear. Germline V CDR1 and CDR2: DFQATT, SNEGSKA (reference sequence). The CDR3 is 14 residues long. V was trimmed by 3 bases and J by 0 bases, leaving 8 bases between them. CDR3 coding DNA: TGCAGTGCTAGTCGGTCGGCAACTAATGAAAAACTGTTTTTT. Translation gives CSASRSATNEKLFF.

Concerning this clonotype itself: Without the conserved terminal phenylalanine or tryptophan, this CDR3 likely stems from a read error. No DNA is shown, since the ends of the CDR3 on it are uncertain; the CDR3 is the one TCRdb lists. This beta chain turned up in a library designed for alpha chains; as an off-target read, its abundance says little. The genes are TRBV29-1 and TRBJ2-3; the listed D gene, TRBD1, was not tested against the DNA. The CDR3 adds up to 10 amino acids, both ends counted. CDR1 SQVTM and CDR2 ANQGSEA come from the germline V gene. The CDR3 loop reads CSVGGRGYNL.

Points on this clonotype: This beta chain appears as a stray read in a library generated for alpha chains; its size is not informative. V and J are TRBV12-3 or TRBV12-4 and TRBJ1-1; D unresolved. The CDR3 has 12 residues. V was shortened by 3 bases and J by 7 bases, with 9 bases between the two germline ends. CDR3 loop: CASSFTAVEAFF. The DNA of the CDR3 is TGTGCCAGCAGTTTTACGGCAGTTGAAGCTTTCTTT.

As to this clonotype: This beta chain slipped into a library made for alpha chains as a stray read, so its size is not meaningful. This chain uses TRBV29-1 with TRBJ2-6; D gene ambiguous. Germline CDR1 reads SQVTM; CDR2 reads ANQGSEA. The V gene lost 4 bases and the J gene lost 0 bases, with 7 bases spanning the gap. The CDR3 spans 14 residues. In DNA, the CDR3 is TGCAGCGTTGGATGGGCCTCTGGGGCCAACGTCCTGACTTTC. This codes for CSVGWASGANVLTF.

Details on this clonotype: In a library made to pick up alpha chains, this beta chain is a stray read with a size that means little. The chain is built from TRBV6-1 and TRBJ1-1; D ambiguous. The CDR3 extends over 11 amino acids. CDR1 is MNHNS and CDR2 is SASEGT in the germline V gene. Trimming removed 6 bases at V and 5 bases at J, with 7 bases between. For the CDR3, the DNA is TGTGCCAGCAGACCCGGGACTGAAGCTTTCTTT. This translates into CASRPGTEAFF.

This clonotype has only one observation. Since the library was made to target alpha chains, this beta chain is a stray read and its abundance is not meaningful. This rearrangement joins TRBV25-1 to TRBJ1-5, with a weak D call TRBD1 (5 bases). This CDR3 region has 14 residues. V dropped 0 bases and J dropped 6 bases, with 9 bases sitting between them. Germline V gene lookup returns CDR1 MGHDK and CDR2 SYGVNS. CDR3 sequence reads: CASSEYRVGQPQHF. The CDR3 DNA is TGTGCCAGCAGTGAATACAGGGTCGGTCAGCCCCAGCATTTT.

In the case of this clonotype: This beta chain appears as a stray read in a library generated for alpha chains; its size is not informative. The V call is TRBV7-9, the J call TRBJ2-3, with D uncertain. The CDR3 is made up of 14 amino acids. The germline V gene has CDR1 SEHNR and CDR2 FQNEAQ (reference sequence). V gave up 5 bases and J gave up 1 base, with 10 bases separating them. DNA of the CDR3: TGTGCCAGCAGCCCAGATGACGGCACAGATACGCAGTATTTT. It specifies CASSPDDGTDTQYF.

On this clonotype itself: A library prepared for alpha chains yielded this beta chain as an off-target read; its size is of little meaning. The genes are TRBV6-5 and TRBJ2-3; D is perhaps TRBD2 (6 bases). V was trimmed by 2 bases and J by 1 base, leaving 7 bases between them. There are 14 residues in the CDR3. Germline CDR1 and CDR2: MNHEY and SVGAGI. CDR3 nucleotides: TGTGCCAGCAGTTACCGGAGGGGCACAGATACGCAGTATTTT. Translated: CASSYRRGTDTQYF.

For this clonotype: As an off-target read in a library built for alpha chains, this beta chain has a frequency of little significance. The chain has TRBV4-1 and TRBJ2-7; the D gene is possibly TRBD1 (6 bases). V shed 8 bases and J shed 6 bases, with 11 bases lying between them. Germline CDR1 is MGHRA and CDR2 is YSYEKL. The CDR3 contains 11 residues. CDR3 protein: CASAQGPEQYF. As DNA, the CDR3 is TGCGCCAGCGCCCAGGGGCCCGAGCAGTACTTC.

Of note for this clonotype: This beta chain slipped into a library made for alpha chains as a stray read, so its size is not meaningful. The V and J genes are TRBV3-1 and TRBJ2-2; D is uncertain. The V gene lost 0 bases and the J gene lost 4 bases, with 6 bases spanning the gap. CDR1 is LGHDT, CDR2 YNNKEL, per germline (reference sequence). The CDR3 has 14 amino acids. DNA for the CDR3: TGTGCCAGCAGCCAAGACTATATCACCGGGGAGCTGTTTTTT. Translated, it gives CASSQDYITGELFF.

As regards this clonotype: With the library built for alpha chains, this beta chain is off target and its frequency is not meaningful. CDR3 DNA sequence: TGTGCCAGCAGTAGACTTAGCAATCAGCCCCAGCATTTT. Protein: CASSRLSNQPQHF. The chain couples TRBV27 to TRBJ1-5, with no clear D. This CDR3 has 13 residues. The V end was cut by 5 bases, the J end by 0 bases, with 5 bases between. The germline CDR1 and CDR2 sequences are MNHEY and SMNVEV (reference sequence).

About this clonotype: With the library built for alpha chains, this beta chain is off target and its frequency is not meaningful. This rearrangement joins TRBV29-1 to TRBJ1-1; D is possibly TRBD1 (5 bases). Per the germline V gene, CDR1 is SQVTM and CDR2 is ANQGSEA. This CDR3 has 13 residues. Trimming stripped 6 bases from V and 2 bases from J, with 13 bases between. In DNA, the CDR3 is TGCAGCGTCGAGTCGGACATAAACACTGAAGCTTTCTTT. The encoded protein is CSVESDINTEAFF.

A note on this clonotype: Within a library made for alpha chains, this beta chain is off target, and its count is uninformative. The chain recombines TRBV12-3 or TRBV12-4 with TRBJ1-5, with D hard to call. Trimming took off 6 bases at V and 1 base at J, with 7 bases between the two ends. This CDR3 region has 13 residues. The CDR3 is CASSKDSNQPQHF. The CDR3 bases are TGTGCCAGCAGCAAGGACAGCAATCAGCCCCAGCATTTT.

A word on this clonotype: This beta chain slipped into a library made for alpha chains as a stray read, so its size is not meaningful. J is TRBJ1-1 and V is TRBV11-2; 9 nucleotides align to TRBD1. The CDR3 has 14 residues. V lost 2 bases to trimming and J lost 4 bases; unmatched junction nucleotides: 2. Germline lookup yields CDR1 SGHAT and CDR2 FQNNGV. Here the CDR3 DNA reads TGTGCCAGCAGCTTACAGGGACAGGGCACTGAAGCTTTCTTT. It encodes CASSLQGQGTEAFF. Complete variable domain (other parts from reference TRBV11-2 and TRBJ1-1): EAGVAQSPRYKIIEKRQSVAFWCNPISGHATLYWYQQILGQGPKLLIQFQNNGVVDDSQLPKDRFSAERLKGVDSTLKIQPAKLEDSAVYLCASSLQGQGTEAFFGQGTRLTVV.

A word on this clonotype: For a library built for alpha chains, this beta chain is a stray read; little rests on its size. This chain links TRBV29-1 with TRBJ1-1, with unresolved D. Germline V CDR1 and CDR2: SQVTM, ANQGSEA. This CDR3 is built from 14 residues. V was shortened by 4 bases and J by 2 bases, with 14 bases between the two germline ends. CDR3 sequence reads: CSVGGHSSNTEAFF. In DNA, the CDR3 is TGCAGCGTTGGGGGTCATTCTTCCAACACTGAAGCTTTCTTT.

Concerning this clonotype: This beta chain came through as a stray read in a library set up for alpha chains, and its size says little. The chain recombines TRBV18 with TRBJ1-4; D remains unclear. This CDR3 has 14 amino acids. Trimming pared 3 bases from V and 3 bases from J, leaving 8 bases between. Germline values: CDR1 KGHSH, CDR2 LQKENI. The CDR3 DNA sequence: TGTGCCAGCTCACCGAGGCCAGCTAATGAAAAACTGTTTTTT. It specifies CASSPRPANEKLFF.

Points on this clonotype: The size of this beta chain means little, since it is a stray read in a library made for alpha chains. V usage is TRBV6-1 and J usage is TRBJ2-6, with D unclear. The ends were cut back, 1 base at V and 0 bases at J, with 1 base in the middle. Germline V gene lookup returns CDR1 MNHNS and CDR2 SASEGT. The CDR3 is 14 residues long. Here the CDR3 DNA reads TGTGCCAGCAGTGAAGTCTCTGGGGCCAACGTCCTGACTTTC. Translating it yields CASSEVSGANVLTF.

Turning to this clonotype: With the library built for alpha chains, this beta chain is off target and its frequency is not meaningful. V and J are TRBV29-1 and TRBJ2-7, with TRBD2 identical over 8 bases. Germline V lookup: CDR1 SQVTM, CDR2 ANQGSEA. Unmatched junction bases numbered 13, after V lost 6 bases and J lost 6 bases. The CDR3 spans 14 residues. In DNA, the CDR3 is TGCAGCGTAGGCCTGGGACTAGAGTCGGGCGAGCAGTACTTC. Protein product: CSVGLGLESGEQYF.

As regards this clonotype: Little can be read into the size of this beta chain, an off-target read in a library designed for alpha chains. This rearrangement joins TRBV3-1 to TRBJ1-1; D is possibly TRBD1 (5 bases). Germline CDR1 LGHDT, CDR2 YNNKEL (reference sequence). The CDR3 spans 12 residues. Between the trimmed V and J ends, which lost 6 bases and 8 bases, there was a span of 13 bases. The CDR3 DNA follows: TGTGCCAGCAGTATGCTTACAGGCGAAGCTTTCTTT. Residues: CASSMLTGEAFF.

As to this clonotype: Because the library targeted alpha chains, this beta chain is an off-target read whose size means little. The chain recombines TRBV19 with TRBJ2-1; D is unresolved. V lost 5 bases and J 8 bases, leaving 10 bases between the germline ends. Looked up from germline, CDR1 is LNHDA and CDR2 is SQIVND (reference sequence). The CDR3 has 12 residues. The CDR3 is CASSVTSDEQFF. Here the CDR3 DNA reads TGTGCCAGTAGTGTGACATCTGATGAGCAGTTCTTC.

This clonotype was seen once. Because this beta chain is a stray read in a library intended to capture alpha chains, its abundance should not be given much weight. The chain combines TRBV27 with TRBJ2-7; D is unresolved. The CDR3 totals 13 residues. Germline V lookup: CDR1 MNHEY, CDR2 SMNVEV (reference sequence). Trimming took 5 bases from V and 3 from J, leaving 11 bases between them. The CDR3 nucleotides are TGTGCCAGCAGTGCATTAGCCAGCTACGAGCAGTACTTC. Translation: CASSALASYEQYF.

Notes on this clonotype: This beta chain was picked up by a library intended for alpha chains and is off target, so its count carries little meaning. The rearrangement uses TRBV11-3 and TRBJ1-1, with D uncertain. The germline V gene encodes CDR1 SGHNT and CDR2 YENEEA. CDR3 length equals 13 residues. V lost 5 bases and J 7 bases, leaving 14 bases between the germline ends. The CDR3 region is CASSPRPRVEAFF. The CDR3 bases are TGTGCCAGCAGCCCTCGGCCCCGGGTTGAAGCTTTCTTT.

To note about this clonotype: Little can be read into the size of this beta chain, an off-target read in a library designed for alpha chains. The rearrangement uses TRBV20-1 and TRBJ1-4, with D unclear. The CDR3 covers 10 residues. CDR1 and CDR2 (germline): DFQATT, SNEGSKA (reference sequence). V lost 5 bases, J lost 9 bases, and 7 bases lay in between. The CDR3 sequence is CSAYTKKLFF. CDR3 DNA sequence: TGCAGTGCTTACACGAAAAAACTGTTTTTT.

As regards this clonotype: This beta chain is an off-target read within a library intended for alpha chains, so its frequency means little. CDR3 nucleotide sequence: TGTGCCAGCACCCGTGGGGGTAGCAATCAGCCCCAGCATTTT. Protein sequence: CASTRGGSNQPQHF. The chain is built from TRBV28 and TRBJ1-5, with D maybe TRBD1 (5 bases). The CDR3 runs to 14 residues. Germline V lookup: CDR1 MDHEN, CDR2 SYDVKM. The V gene lost 7 bases and the J gene lost 0 bases, with 10 bases spanning the gap.

A note on this clonotype: This beta chain turned up in a library designed for alpha chains; as an off-target read, its abundance says little. V gene TRBV29-1 combines with J gene TRBJ2-3; no definite D call. Germline V lookup: CDR1 SQVTM, CDR2 ANQGSEA. The V gene lost 4 bases and the J gene lost 4 bases, with 9 bases spanning the gap. This CDR3 is 12 amino acids long. CDR3 region: CSVGLSADTQYF. The CDR3 DNA is TGCAGCGTTGGACTCTCGGCAGATACGCAGTATTTT.

This clonotype occurred once. Found in a library prepared for alpha chains, this beta chain is an off-target read, and its abundance has little meaning. J is TRBJ2-1 and V is TRBV20-1; the D is unclear. The V gene lost 5 bases and the J gene lost 7 bases, with 15 bases spanning the gap. The CDR3 totals 13 residues. Germline lookup yields CDR1 DFQATT and CDR2 SNEGSKA (reference sequence). CDR3 loop: CSAPGFRQNEQFF. CDR3 in DNA: TGCAGTGCTCCGGGTTTTAGGCAGAATGAGCAGTTCTTC.

About this clonotype itself: Because the library targeted alpha chains, this beta chain is an off-target read whose size means little. The J gene is TRBJ1-1, the V gene TRBV14; D unclear. The CDR3 totals 14 residues. CDR1 and CDR2 (germline): SGHDN, FVKESK. V lost 1 base and J lost 6, with 12 bases in between. The CDR3 loop reads CASSQGTGTSEAFF. The CDR3, as DNA: TGTGCCAGCAGCCAAGGGACGGGCACTTCTGAAGCTTTCTTT. Full variable domain (outside the CDR3, taken from reference TRBV14 and TRBJ1-1): EAGVTQFPSHSVIEKGQTVTLRCDPISGHDNLYWYRRVMGKEIKFLLHFVKESKQDESGMPNNRFLAERTGGTYSTLKVQPAELEDSGVYFCASSQGTGTSEAFFGQGTRLTVV.

About this clonotype: A library made for alpha chains picked up this beta chain off target, so its size means little. V is TRBV6-5 and J is TRBJ1-1; no clear D. V lost 10 bases and J lost 0, with 9 bases in between. The germline CDR1 and CDR2 sequences are MNHEY and SVGAGI. The CDR3 is 12 amino acids. The DNA of the CDR3 is TGTGCCACCCCCCAAATGAACACTGAAGCTTTCTTT. It yields the protein CATPQMNTEAFF.

Notes on this clonotype: This beta chain is an unintended read in a library built for alpha chains; its size means little. The chain is built from TRBV2 and TRBJ2-7; D ambiguous. Per the germline V gene, CDR1 is SNHLY and CDR2 is FYNNEI. CDR3 length: 15 residues. The V gene lost 1 base and the J gene lost 2 bases, with 12 bases spanning the gap. The chain's CDR3 is CASSEGRIVPYEQYF. The CDR3 DNA reads TGTGCCAGCAGTGAAGGGCGTATAGTTCCCTACGAGCAGTACTTC.

As to this clonotype: Because this beta chain is a stray read in a library intended to capture alpha chains, its abundance should not be given much weight. The rearrangement uses TRBV7-8 and TRBJ1-6, with unresolved D. Germline CDR1 SGHVS, CDR2 FQNEAQ. CDR3 length equals 13 residues. The V and J ends lost 10 bases and 5 bases respectively, with 12 bases between them. The CDR3 spells CATKTHDNSPLHF. In DNA, the CDR3 is TGTGCCACCAAGACACACGATAATTCACCCCTCCACTTT.